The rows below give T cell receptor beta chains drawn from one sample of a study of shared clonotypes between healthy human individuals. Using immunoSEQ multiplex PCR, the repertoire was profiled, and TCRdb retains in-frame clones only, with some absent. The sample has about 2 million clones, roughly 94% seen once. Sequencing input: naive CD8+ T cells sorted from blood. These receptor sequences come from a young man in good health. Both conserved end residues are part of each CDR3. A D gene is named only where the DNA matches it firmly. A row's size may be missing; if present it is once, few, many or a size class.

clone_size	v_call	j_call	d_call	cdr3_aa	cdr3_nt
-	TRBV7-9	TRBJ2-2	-	CASSLVRAPGELFF	TGTGCCAGCAGCTTAGTGCGGGCTCCCGGGGAGCTGTTTTTT
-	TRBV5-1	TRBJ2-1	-	CASSFEGESSYNEQFF	TGCGCCAGCAGCTTCGAGGGCGAGAGCTCCTACAATGAGCAGTTCTTC
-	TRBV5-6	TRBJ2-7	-	CASNGNSYEQYF	TGTGCCAGCAACGGGAACTCCTACGAGCAGTACTTC
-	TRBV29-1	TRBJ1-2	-	CSVDLQGRYTF	TGCAGCGTTGATCTGCAGGGCCGCTACACCTTC
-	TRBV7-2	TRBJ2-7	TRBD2	CASSYLTSGKDEQYF	TGTGCCAGCAGCTACCTCACTAGCGGGAAGGACGAGCAGTACTTC
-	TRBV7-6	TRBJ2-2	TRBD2	CASSPGTSGTNTGELFF	TGTGCCAGCAGCCCCGGGACTAGCGGGACGAACACCGGGGAGCTGTTTTTT
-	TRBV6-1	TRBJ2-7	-	CASSALEQYF	TGTGCCAGCAGTGCTCTAGAGCAGTACTTC
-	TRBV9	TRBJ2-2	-	CASSASNTGELFF	TGTGCCAGCAGCGCCAGTAACACCGGGGAGCTGTTTTTT
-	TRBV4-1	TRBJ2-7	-	CASSQGGLGSYEQYF	TGCGCCAGCAGCCAGGGGGGGCTAGGTTCCTACGAGCAGTACTTC
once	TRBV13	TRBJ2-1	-	CASSLEVTYNEQFF	TGTGCCAGCAGCTTAGAGGTCACCTACAATGAGCAGTTCTTC
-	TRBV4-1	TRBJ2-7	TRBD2	CASSQVSAGGTYEQYF	TGCGCCAGCAGCCAAGTTTCCGCGGGGGGGACCTACGAGCAGTACTTC
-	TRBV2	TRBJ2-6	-	CASEDNSGANVLTF	TGTGCCAGCGAGGACAACTCTGGGGCCAACGTCCTGACTTTC
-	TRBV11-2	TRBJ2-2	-	CASSPLVFGGFTGELFF	TGTGCCAGCAGCCCCCTAGTTTTCGGGGGTTTTACCGGGGAGCTGTTTTTT
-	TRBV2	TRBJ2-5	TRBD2	CASSDTSGGSQETQYF	TGTGCCAGCAGTGATACTAGCGGGGGTTCCCAAGAGACCCAGTACTTC
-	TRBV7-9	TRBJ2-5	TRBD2	CASSSPGGIQETQYF	TGTGCCAGCAGCTCACCGGGGGGTATTCAAGAGACCCAGTACTTC
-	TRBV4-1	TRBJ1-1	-	CASSQESGNEAFF	TGCGCCAGCAGCCAAGAATCCGGGAATGAAGCTTTCTTT
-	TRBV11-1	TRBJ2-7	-	CASSFGGSGYEQYF	TGTGCCAGCAGCTTTGGAGGGAGCGGGTACGAGCAGTACTTC
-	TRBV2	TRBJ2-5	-	CASRPEGEGGQETQYF	TGTGCCAGCAGGCCCGAGGGGGAGGGTGGCCAGGAGACCCAGTACTTC
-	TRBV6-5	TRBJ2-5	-	CASSYSRQETQYF	TGTGCCAGCAGTTACTCTAGGCAAGAGACCCAGTACTTC
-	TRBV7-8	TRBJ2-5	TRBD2	CASSRSPGGDQETQYF	TGTGCCAGCAGCCGCTCACCTGGGGGGGACCAAGAGACCCAGTACTTC
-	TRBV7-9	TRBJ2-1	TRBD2	CASSPGLAGLDEQFF	TGTGCCAGCAGCCCGGGACTAGCGGGATTAGATGAGCAGTTCTTC
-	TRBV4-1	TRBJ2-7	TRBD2	CASSLGTSGFYEQYF	TGCGCCAGCAGCCTGGGGACTAGCGGGTTCTACGAGCAGTACTTC
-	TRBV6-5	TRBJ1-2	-	CASSYSSGGTSYGYTF	TGTGCCAGCAGTTACTCGTCGGGGGGAACCAGCTATGGCTACACCTTC
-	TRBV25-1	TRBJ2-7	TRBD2	CASSDSGVDPYEQYF	TGTGCCAGCAGTGATAGCGGGGTGGATCCCTACGAGCAGTACTTC
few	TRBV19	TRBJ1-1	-	CASSIGNTEAFF	TGTGCCAGTAGTATCGGTAACACTGAAGCTTTCTTT
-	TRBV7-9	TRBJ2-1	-	CASSLVTGGPYNEQFF	TGTGCCAGCAGCTTAGTGACTGGGGGCCCCTACAATGAGCAGTTCTTC
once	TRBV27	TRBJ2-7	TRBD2	CASSLAGISYEQYF	TGTGCCAGCAGCTTAGCGGGGATCTCCTACGAGCAGTACTTC
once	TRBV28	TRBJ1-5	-	CASSLLGGNGQPQHF	TGTGCCAGCAGTCTTTTAGGGGGGAATGGTCAGCCCCAGCATTTT
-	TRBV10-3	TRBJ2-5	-	CAISENTSPQETQYF	TGTGCCATCAGTGAGAATACTAGCCCGCAAGAGACCCAGTACTTC
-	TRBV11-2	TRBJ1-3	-	CASSLVPGAFSGNTIYF	TGTGCCAGCAGCTTAGTTCCGGGGGCCTTCTCTGGAAACACCATATATTTT
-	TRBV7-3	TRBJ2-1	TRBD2	CASSLSGGSYNEQFF	TGTGCCAGCAGCCTTAGCGGGGGTTCCTACAATGAGCAGTTCTTC
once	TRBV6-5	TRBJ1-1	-	CASSYSWGTNTEAFF	TGTGCCAGCAGTTACTCTTGGGGGACGAACACTGAAGCTTTCTTT
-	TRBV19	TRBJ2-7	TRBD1	CASSIPGQGAYEQYF	TGTGCCAGTAGTATTCCGGGACAGGGAGCCTACGAGCAGTACTTC
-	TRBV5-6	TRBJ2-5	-	CASSLWGAETQYF	TGTGCCAGCAGCTTGTGGGGTGCGGAGACCCAGTACTTC
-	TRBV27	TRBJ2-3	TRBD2	CASRILTSGGDSTDTQYF	TGTGCCAGCAGGATCCTGACTAGCGGGGGGGACAGTACAGATACGCAGTATTTT
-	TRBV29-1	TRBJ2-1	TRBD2	CSVEGLSSGTYNEQFF	TGCAGCGTTGAAGGTCTTTCTAGCGGAACCTACAATGAGCAGTTCTTC
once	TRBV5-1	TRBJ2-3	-	CASSLSWQPTDTQYF	TGCGCCAGCAGCTTGAGTTGGCAGCCCACAGATACGCAGTATTTT